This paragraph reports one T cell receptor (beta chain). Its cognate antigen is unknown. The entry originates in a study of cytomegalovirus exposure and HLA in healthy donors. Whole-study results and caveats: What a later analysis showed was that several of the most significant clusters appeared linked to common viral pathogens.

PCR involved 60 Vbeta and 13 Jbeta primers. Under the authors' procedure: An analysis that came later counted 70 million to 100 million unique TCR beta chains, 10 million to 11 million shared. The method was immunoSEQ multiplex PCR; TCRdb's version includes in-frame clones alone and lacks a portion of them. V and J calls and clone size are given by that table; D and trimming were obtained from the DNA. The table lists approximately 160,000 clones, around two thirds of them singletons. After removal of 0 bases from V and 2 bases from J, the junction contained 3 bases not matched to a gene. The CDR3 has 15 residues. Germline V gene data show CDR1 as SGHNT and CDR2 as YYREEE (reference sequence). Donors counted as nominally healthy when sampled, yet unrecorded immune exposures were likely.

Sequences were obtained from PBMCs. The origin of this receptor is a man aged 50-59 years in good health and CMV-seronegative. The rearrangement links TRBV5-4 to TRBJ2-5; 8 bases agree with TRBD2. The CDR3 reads CASSLERGTQETQYF. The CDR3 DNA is TGTGCCAGCAGCTTGGAGCGGGGGACACAAGAGACCCAGTACTTC.